These 3 T cell receptor beta chains share one sample of origin, sequenced in a study of T-cell reconstitution after alpha-beta-depleted transplantation in children. As it was prepared, the TCRbeta library received unique molecular identifiers. TCRdb fed the PCR reads into MiXCR, producing one record per CDR3 protein. This repertoire shows around 200,000 distinct CDR3 sequences, roughly 8.1% found once; its top ten account for 35%. The source was PBMCs, mostly from graft donor cells, collected 360 days after TCRalphabeta/CD19-depleted stem cell transplant. The receptors were sampled from a male patient between 2 and 15 years old who had a stem cell transplant for acute myeloid leukemia, so the T cells may come from the graft donor.

This clonotype was seen repeatedly, ten times or more. This chain links TRBV10-3 with TRBJ2-1; D unclear. The germline V gene has CDR1 ENHRY and CDR2 SYGVKD. The CDR3 runs 14 residues. The V end was cut by 3 bases, the J end by 3 bases, with 9 bases between. CDR3 nucleotides: TGTGCCATCAGTGACCTAGAGTTCTACAATGAGCAGTTCTTC. Residues: CAISDLEFYNEQFF.

Notes on this clonotype: A single base separates this from a much larger clone, so it may be a read error. The chain uses TRBV5-1 and TRBJ2-3; no clear D. The CDR3 consists of 16 residues. Looked up from germline, CDR1 is SGHRS and CDR2 is YFSETQ. The CDR3 is CSSSQKTGPFTDTQYF. DNA of the CDR3: TGCTCCAGCAGCCAGAAAACCGGGCCATTCACAGATACGCAGTATTTT. The variable domain in full, completed from reference TRBV5-1 and TRBJ2-3, reads KAGVTQTPRYLIKTRGQQVTLSCSPISGHRSVSWYQQTPGQGLQFLFEYFSETQRNKGNFPGRFSGRQFSNSRSEMNVSTLELGDSALYLCSSSQKTGPFTDTQYFGPGTRLTVL.

This clonotype appeared a few times. J is TRBJ2-5 and V is TRBV20-1, with 7 positions matching TRBD2. Looked up from germline, CDR1 is DFQATT and CDR2 is SNEGSKA (reference sequence). The CDR3 has 14 residues. Germline trimming cut 3 bases from V and 4 bases from J; bases unmatched to any gene: 8. The CDR3 loop reads CSASDLGGGETQYF. Here the CDR3 DNA reads TGCAGTGCTAGTGACTTGGGGGGGGGAGAGACCCAGTACTTC.